This TCR beta chain was retrieved from a study of T cell repertoires in cytomegalovirus infection. V was pared by 5 bases and J by 6 bases, with 14 bases between. Germline V CDR1 and CDR2: MGHRA, YSYEKL. The CDR3 totals 14 residues. TCRdb re-derived calls from the reads in MiXCR, one entry per CDR3 protein. The data show approximately 130,000 distinct CDR3 sequences, with more than 20% seen just once and roughly 33% held by the top ten. As to this clonotype: Its specificity is unknown.

The chain combines TRBV4-1 with TRBJ2-1; D may be TRBD2 (6 bases). This clonotype was obtained from a human donor in good health (CMV status not recorded). Some clones in this sample may be carry-over from other donors' samples. Sequencing was performed on PBMCs, sequenced either directly or after in vitro stimulation (not recorded which). The CDR3 sequence is CASSSLLAANEQFF. The CDR3 DNA reads as TGCGCCAGCAGCAGCTTACTAGCCGCCAATGAGCAGTTCTTC.